Shown below are 7 T cell receptor beta chains from a single sample sequenced in a study of patients and donors after allogeneic stem cell transplantation. A single record per CDR3 protein comes from TCRdb applying MiXCR to the RT-PCR reads. This sample has 200,000 to 250,000 distinct CDR3 sequences; roughly 14% occur once, and the top ten carry around a tenth. Sequencing used blood, either unsorted or a sorted T cell fraction (not recorded which). The source of these receptors is a human donor who was either an allogeneic HSCT recipient or a stem cell or donor lymphocyte infusion donor (not recorded which). It is not recorded whose cells these are; they may come from a transplant donor.

The chain carries TRBV14 and TRBJ2-7; possibly TRBD1 for D (5 bases). CDR1 and CDR2 (germline): SGHDN, FVKESK. The CDR3 covers 13 residues. Trimming took 1 base from V and 8 from J, leaving 12 bases between them. Here the CDR3 DNA reads TGTGCCAGCAGCCAAGGCTCAGGGATCCAGCAGTACTTC. Translation gives CASSQGSGIQQYF.

This clonotype came up a few times. This chain connects TRBV5-1 to TRBJ1-1; D is uncertain. This CDR3 region has 14 residues. Germline-derived CDR1 and CDR2 are SGHRS and YFSETQ. Trimming took off 0 bases at V and 3 bases at J, with 9 bases between the two ends. The CDR3 loop reads CASSLEGWDTEAFF. The CDR3 nucleotides are TGCGCCAGCAGCTTGGAGGGTTGGGACACTGAAGCTTTCTTT.

The chain links TRBV6-5 to TRBJ2-2, with D hard to call. The germline V gene encodes CDR1 MNHEY and CDR2 SVGAGI. The CDR3 has 12 amino acids. Trimming stripped 5 bases from V and 7 bases from J, with 8 bases between. The CDR3 loop reads CASSPPLGELFF. The DNA for the CDR3 is TGTGCCAGCAGTCCCCCCCTCGGGGAGCTGTTTTTT.

The chain recombines TRBV7-2 with TRBJ2-3; TRBD2 aligns across 8 bases. The CDR3 is 14 residues long. J lost 7 bases, V lost 2 bases, and 5 bases had no gene match. In germline, CDR1 is SGHTA, CDR2 FQGNSA. This CDR3 is CASSLSGGPNTQYF. The CDR3 DNA is TGTGCCAGCAGCTTATCGGGGGGGCCAAATACGCAGTATTTT.

This chain links TRBV12-3 or TRBV12-4 with TRBJ2-3, with TRBD2 identical over 8 bases. The CDR3 spans 16 residues. V lost 6 bases and J lost 8; bases outside the gene matches: 16. The DNA of the CDR3 is TGTGCCAGCAGCCCAAGCGGGAGCGATCTCATCGGTACGCAGTATTTT. Amino acid sequence: CASSPSGSDLIGTQYF.

This clonotype was observed at least ten times. V and J are TRBV7-2 and TRBJ1-3; D not resolved. The CDR3 has 14 residues. Germline loops: CDR1 SGHTA, CDR2 FQGNSA. Trimming pared 6 bases from V and 0 bases from J, leaving 9 bases between. DNA of the CDR3: TGTGCCAGCAGAGAGAGGAACTCTGGAAACACCATATATTTT. It yields the protein CASRERNSGNTIYF. The full variable domain, in which reference TRBV7-2 and TRBJ1-3 provide the parts outside the CDR3, is GAGVSQSPSNKVTEKGKDVELRCDPISGHTALYWYRQSLGQGLEFLIYFQGNSAPDKSGLPSDRFSAERTGGSVSTLTIQRTQQEDSAVYLCASRERNSGNTIYFGEGSWLTVV.

The chain recombines TRBV5-6 with TRBJ2-2; the D is unclear. Deletions cut 1 base from V and 6 bases from J, with 13 bases between. From germline, CDR1 is SGHDT and CDR2 YYEEEE. The CDR3 runs 15 residues. CDR3 DNA: TGTGCCAGCAGCTTGCGACTCCAAGGAGCCGGGGAGCTGTTTTTT. It encodes CASSLRLQGAGELFF.